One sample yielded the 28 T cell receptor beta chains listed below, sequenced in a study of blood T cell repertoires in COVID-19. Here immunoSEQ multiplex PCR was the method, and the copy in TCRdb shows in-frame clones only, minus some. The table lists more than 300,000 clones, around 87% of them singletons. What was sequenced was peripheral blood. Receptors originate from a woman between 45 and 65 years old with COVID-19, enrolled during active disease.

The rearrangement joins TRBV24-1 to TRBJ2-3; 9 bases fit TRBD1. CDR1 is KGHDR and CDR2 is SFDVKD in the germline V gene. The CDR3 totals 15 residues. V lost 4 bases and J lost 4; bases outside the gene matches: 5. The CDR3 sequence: CATSEPGTGSDTQYF. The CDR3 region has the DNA TGTGCCACCAGTGAACCCGGGACAGGGTCAGATACGCAGTATTTT.

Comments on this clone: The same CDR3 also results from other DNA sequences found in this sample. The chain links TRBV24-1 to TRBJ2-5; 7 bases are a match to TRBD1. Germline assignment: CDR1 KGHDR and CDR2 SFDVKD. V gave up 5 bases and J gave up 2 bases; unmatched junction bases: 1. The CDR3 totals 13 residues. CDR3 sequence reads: CATSAGQQETQYF. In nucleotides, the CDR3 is TGTGCCACCAGTGCGGGACAGCAAGAGACCCAGTACTTC.

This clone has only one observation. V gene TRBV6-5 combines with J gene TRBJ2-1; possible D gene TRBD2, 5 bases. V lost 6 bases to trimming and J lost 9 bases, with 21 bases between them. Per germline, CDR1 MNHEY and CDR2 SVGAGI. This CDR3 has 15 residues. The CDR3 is CASRPRTAIGGEQFF. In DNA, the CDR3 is TGTGCCAGCAGACCAAGGACCGCTATTGGAGGTGAGCAGTTCTTC.

DNA of the CDR3: TGTGCCAGCAGTTCGGGACTCACAACTAGCACAGATACGCAGTATTTT. Its translation: CASSSGLTTSTDTQYF. The chain employs TRBV27 and TRBJ2-3; D is perhaps TRBD2 (6 bases). V lost 4 bases and J lost 0, with 14 bases in between. Germline CDR1 is MNHEY and CDR2 is SMNVEV (reference sequence). The CDR3 sequence is 16 residues long.

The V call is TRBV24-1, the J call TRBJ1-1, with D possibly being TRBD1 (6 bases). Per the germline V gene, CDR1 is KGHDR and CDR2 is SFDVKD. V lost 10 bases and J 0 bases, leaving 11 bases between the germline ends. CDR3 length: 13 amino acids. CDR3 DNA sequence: TGTGCCACACCGGGACAAATGAACACTGAAGCTTTCTTT. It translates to CATPGQMNTEAFF.

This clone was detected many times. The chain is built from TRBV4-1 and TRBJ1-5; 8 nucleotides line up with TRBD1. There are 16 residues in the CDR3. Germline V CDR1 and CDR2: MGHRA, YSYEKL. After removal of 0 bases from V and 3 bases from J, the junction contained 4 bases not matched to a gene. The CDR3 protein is CASSQDPGGNNQPQHF. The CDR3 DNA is TGCGCCAGCAGCCAAGACCCAGGGGGCAACAATCAGCCCCAGCATTTT.

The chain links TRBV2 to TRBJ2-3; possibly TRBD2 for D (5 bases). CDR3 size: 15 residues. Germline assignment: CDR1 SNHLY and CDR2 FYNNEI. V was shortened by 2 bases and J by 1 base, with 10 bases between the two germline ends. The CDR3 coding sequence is TGTGCCAGCAGTGAACCTAGCCCCCGCACAGATACGCAGTATTTT. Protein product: CASSEPSPRTDTQYF.

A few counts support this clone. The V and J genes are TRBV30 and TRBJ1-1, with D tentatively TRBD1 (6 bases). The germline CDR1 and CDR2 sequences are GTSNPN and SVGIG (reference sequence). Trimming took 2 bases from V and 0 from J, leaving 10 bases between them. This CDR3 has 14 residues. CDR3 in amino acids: CAWSKGHVNTEAFF. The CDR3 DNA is TGTGCCTGGAGTAAGGGACATGTGAACACTGAAGCTTTCTTT.

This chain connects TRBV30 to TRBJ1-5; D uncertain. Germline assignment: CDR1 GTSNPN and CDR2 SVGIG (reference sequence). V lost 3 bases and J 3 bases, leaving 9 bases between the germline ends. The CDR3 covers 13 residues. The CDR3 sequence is CAWSPKFNQPQHF. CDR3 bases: TGTGCCTGGAGCCCAAAATTCAATCAGCCCCAGCATTTT.

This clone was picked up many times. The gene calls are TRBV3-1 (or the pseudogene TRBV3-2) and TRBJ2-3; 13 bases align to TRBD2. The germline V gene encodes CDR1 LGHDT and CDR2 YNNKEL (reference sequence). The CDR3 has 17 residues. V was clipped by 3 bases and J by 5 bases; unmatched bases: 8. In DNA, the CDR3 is TGTGCCAGCAGCCAGCCTACTAGCGGGAGGGCCGGAGATACGCAGTATTTT. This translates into CASSQPTSGRAGDTQYF.

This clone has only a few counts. CDR3 protein: CASSLDWVRGYGYTF. CDR3 nucleotides: TGTGCCAGCAGCTTAGATTGGGTTAGGGGTTATGGCTACACCTTC. The chain links TRBV7-9 to TRBJ1-2, with D maybe TRBD1 (5 bases). The V end lost 1 base, the J end lost 5 bases, and 14 bases lay between the germline ends. The CDR3 is 15 amino acids. The germline V gene has CDR1 SEHNR and CDR2 FQNEAQ (reference sequence). Complete variable domain (other parts from reference TRBV7-9 and TRBJ1-2): DTGVSQNPRHKITKRGQNVTFRCDPISEHNRLYWYRQTLGQGPEFLTYFQNEAQLEKSRLLSDRFSAERPKGSFSTLEIQRTEQGDSAMYLCASSLDWVRGYGYTFGSGTRLTVV.

The CDR3 sequence: CASSPPKDRANEKLFF. CDR3 bases: TGTGCCAGCTCACCACCAAAGGACAGGGCTAATGAAAAACTGTTTTTT. The genes are TRBV18 and TRBJ1-4; 8 bases align to TRBD1. Trimming at V came to 0 bases and at J to 3 bases, leaving 3 bases not matched to a gene. Germline CDR1 KGHSH, CDR2 LQKENI. The CDR3 totals 16 residues.

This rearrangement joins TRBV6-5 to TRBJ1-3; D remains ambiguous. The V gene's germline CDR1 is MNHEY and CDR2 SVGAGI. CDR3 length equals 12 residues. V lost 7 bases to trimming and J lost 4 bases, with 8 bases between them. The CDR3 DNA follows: TGTGCCAGCACCAATCCCGGAAACACCATATATTTT. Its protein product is CASTNPGNTIYF.

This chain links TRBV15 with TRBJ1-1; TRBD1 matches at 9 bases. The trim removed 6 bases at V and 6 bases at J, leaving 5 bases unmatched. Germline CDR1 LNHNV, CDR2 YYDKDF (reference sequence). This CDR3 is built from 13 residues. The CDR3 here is CATSGTGIAEAFF. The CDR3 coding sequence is TGTGCCACCAGTGGGACAGGGATCGCTGAAGCTTTCTTT.

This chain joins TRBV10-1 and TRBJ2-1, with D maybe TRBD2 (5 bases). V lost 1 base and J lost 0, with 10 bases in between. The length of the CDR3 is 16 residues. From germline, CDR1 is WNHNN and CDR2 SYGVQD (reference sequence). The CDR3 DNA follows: TGCGCCAGCAGTGAGTTTCGGGATCACTCCTACAATGAGCAGTTCTTC. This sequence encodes CASSEFRDHSYNEQFF.

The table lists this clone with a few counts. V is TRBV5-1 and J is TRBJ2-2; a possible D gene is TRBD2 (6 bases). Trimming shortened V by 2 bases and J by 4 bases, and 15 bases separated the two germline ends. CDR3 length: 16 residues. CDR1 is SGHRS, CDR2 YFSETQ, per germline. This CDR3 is CASSFLSGRGTGELFF. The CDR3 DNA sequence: TGCGCCAGCAGCTTCCTAAGCGGGCGCGGCACCGGGGAGCTGTTTTTT.

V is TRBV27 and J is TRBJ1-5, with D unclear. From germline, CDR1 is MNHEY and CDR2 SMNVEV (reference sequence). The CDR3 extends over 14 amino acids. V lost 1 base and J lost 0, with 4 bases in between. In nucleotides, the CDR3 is TGTGCCAGCAGTTTATTCAATAGCAATCAGCCCCAGCATTTT. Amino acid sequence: CASSLFNSNQPQHF.

The CDR3 reads CSVDLPDRGRTYF. The CDR3 DNA is TGCAGCGTAGATCTGCCTGACAGGGGGCGAACGTACTTC. The V and J genes are TRBV29-1 and TRBJ2-7, with TRBD1 matching 10 bases. The CDR3 is made up of 13 amino acids. Looked up from germline, CDR1 is SQVTM and CDR2 is ANQGSEA. V shed 6 bases and J 12 bases; nucleotides not matched to a gene: 14.

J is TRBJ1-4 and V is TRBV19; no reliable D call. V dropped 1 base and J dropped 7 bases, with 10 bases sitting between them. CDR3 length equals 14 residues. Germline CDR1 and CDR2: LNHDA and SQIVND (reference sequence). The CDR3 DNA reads TGTGCCAGTAGTATAGTCCCAAGAGGTGAAAAACTGTTTTTT. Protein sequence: CASSIVPRGEKLFF.

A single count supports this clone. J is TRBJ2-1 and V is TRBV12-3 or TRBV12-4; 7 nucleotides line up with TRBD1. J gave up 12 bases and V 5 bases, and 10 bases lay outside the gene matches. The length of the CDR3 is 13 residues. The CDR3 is CASSPRQGEGQFF. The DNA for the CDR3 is TGTGCCAGCAGTCCCCGACAGGGAGAAGGGCAGTTCTTC.

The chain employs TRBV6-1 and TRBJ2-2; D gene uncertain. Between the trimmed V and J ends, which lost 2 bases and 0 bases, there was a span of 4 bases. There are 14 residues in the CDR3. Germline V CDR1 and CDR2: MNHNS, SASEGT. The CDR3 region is CASSETANTGELFF. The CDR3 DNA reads TGTGCCAGCAGTGAAACAGCGAACACCGGGGAGCTGTTTTTT.

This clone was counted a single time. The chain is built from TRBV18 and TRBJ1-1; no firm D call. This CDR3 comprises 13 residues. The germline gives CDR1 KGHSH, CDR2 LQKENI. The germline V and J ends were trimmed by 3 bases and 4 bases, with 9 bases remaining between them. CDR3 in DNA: TGTGCCAGCTCACCCAGTAGCACCACTGAAGCTTTCTTT. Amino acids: CASSPSSTTEAFF.

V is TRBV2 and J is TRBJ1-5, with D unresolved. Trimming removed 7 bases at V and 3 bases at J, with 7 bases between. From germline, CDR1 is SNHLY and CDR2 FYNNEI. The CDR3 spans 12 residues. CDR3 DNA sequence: TGTGCCAGCAACCTCTACAATCAGCCCCAGCATTTT. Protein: CASNLYNQPQHF. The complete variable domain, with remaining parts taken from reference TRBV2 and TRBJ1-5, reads EPEVTQTPSHQVTQMGQEVILRCVPISNHLYFYWYRQILGQKVEFLVSFYNNEISEKSEIFDDQFSVERPDGSNFTLKIRSTKLEDSAMYFCASNLYNQPQHFGDGTRLSIL.

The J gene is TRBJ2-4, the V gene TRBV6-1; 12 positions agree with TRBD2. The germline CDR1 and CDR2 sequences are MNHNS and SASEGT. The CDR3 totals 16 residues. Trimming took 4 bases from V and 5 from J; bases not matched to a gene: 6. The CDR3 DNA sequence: TGTGCCAGCAGTGCCCGGACTAGCGGGACCCAAAACATTCAGTACTTC. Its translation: CASSARTSGTQNIQYF.

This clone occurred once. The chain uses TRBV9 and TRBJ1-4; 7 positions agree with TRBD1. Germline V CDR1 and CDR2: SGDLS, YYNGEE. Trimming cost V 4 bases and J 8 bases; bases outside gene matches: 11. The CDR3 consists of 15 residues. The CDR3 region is CASSPLTGRNEKLFF. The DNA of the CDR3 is TGTGCCAGCAGCCCGTTGACAGGGAGGAACGAAAAACTGTTTTTT.

The CDR3 loop reads CASSPAGGGNQPQHF. The CDR3 DNA reads as TGTGCCAGCTCACCTGCGGGGGGGGGCAATCAGCCCCAGCATTTT. V usage is TRBV18 and J usage is TRBJ1-5; TRBD1 is a possible D gene (5 bases). Germline CDR1 reads KGHSH; CDR2 reads LQKENI. CDR3 length: 15 residues. The V and J ends lost 3 bases and 2 bases respectively, with 11 bases between them.

CDR3 DNA: TGTGCCAGCAGTGAAGCGCCAACGGTTGTCAATGGCTACACCTTC. It yields the protein CASSEAPTVVNGYTF. The chain links TRBV2 to TRBJ1-2; D is undetermined. CDR1 SNHLY and CDR2 FYNNEI come from the germline V gene. The CDR3 has 15 amino acids. V lost 0 bases, J lost 6 bases, and 14 bases lay in between. The full variable domain, in which reference TRBV2 and TRBJ1-2 provide the parts outside the CDR3, is EPEVTQTPSHQVTQMGQEVILRCVPISNHLYFYWYRQILGQKVEFLVSFYNNEISEKSEIFDDQFSVERPDGSNFTLKIRSTKLEDSAMYFCASSEAPTVVNGYTFGSGTRLTVV.

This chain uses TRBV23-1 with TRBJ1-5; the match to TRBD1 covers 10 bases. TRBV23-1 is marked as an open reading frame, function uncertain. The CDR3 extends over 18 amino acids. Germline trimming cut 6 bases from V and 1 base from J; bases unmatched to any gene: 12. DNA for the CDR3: TGCGCCAGCAGGATTCGGACAGGGGGTCAGAGAAGCAATCAGCCCCAGCATTTT. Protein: CASRIRTGGQRSNQPQHF.